This T cell receptor beta chain stems from a study of blood T cell repertoires in COVID-19. V dropped 3 bases and J dropped 5; count of bases not matched to a gene: 8. CDR3 length: 15 residues. Using immunoSEQ multiplex PCR, the repertoire was profiled, and TCRdb retains in-frame clones only, with some absent. The sample has tens of thousands of clones; more than 85% are singletons. The sample consisted of peripheral blood. The TCR was taken from a human donor with active COVID-19. The donor label of this sample is uncertain. The rearrangement links TRBV23-1 to TRBJ2-7; 9 nucleotides line up with TRBD1. TRBV23-1 is recorded as an ORF, its role being uncertain. The DNA for the CDR3 is TGCGCCAGCAGTCATCTCCGGGACAGGGTCCACGAGCAGTACTTC. It yields the protein CASSHLRDRVHEQYF.